This record covers a single TCR beta chain. A much larger clonotype is one base distant, so this may be a read error. Diagnostic decisions used clinical symptoms, serum thyroxine and TRAb, thyroid ultrasound and orbital computed tomography. The authors took PBMCs from over 8.5 ml fresh peripheral blood. Amplified regions were TCR beta CDR3 sequences from RNA transcripts. The TCR CDR3 was amplified in a first-round RT-PCR using the HTBI primer set. TCRdb re-analysed the multiplex PCR reads in MiXCR, keeping a single row per CDR3 protein. This sample has around 370,000 distinct CDR3 sequences, with about a fifth found just once. This specimen comes from a study of T cells in Graves' hyperthyroidism and ophthalmopathy. Study-wide background: Before treatment of any kind, peripheral blood was taken at initial diagnosis.

This sequence originates from a man aged 18 to 30 with Graves' ophthalmopathy. The sequencing sample was made of blood.

The DNA for the CDR3 is TGTGCCAGCAGCCGGACTAGCGGGAGGAGCTCCTACAATGAGCAGTTCTTC. This gives the protein CASSRTSGRSSYNEQFF. The chain uses TRBV7-9 and TRBJ2-1; 14 nucleotides align to TRBD2. This CDR3 has 17 residues. V gave up 5 bases and J gave up 0 bases; unmatched junction bases: 3. In germline, CDR1 is SEHNR, CDR2 FQNEAQ (reference sequence).